This T cell receptor beta chain was captured by sequencing in a study of identifying expanded T cells in peripheral blood (dated by TCRdb to about 2019). Concerning the study at large: Technical replicates were generated by sequencing separate aliquots of the same genomic DNA pool, with four replicates compared pairwise.

In regard to this clone: This receptor's antigen is unknown. No base qualities exist here, and no much larger clone lies one base off it.

V drops 6 bases and J drops 3 bases, leaving 15 bases in between. From the germline V gene, CDR1 is MNHNS and CDR2 is SASEGT. The CDR3 has 14 amino acids, counting the end cysteine and phenylalanine. Of all the DNA, just the CDR3 is kept, 42 bases in frame from base 1. General findings and caveats noted by the study authors: It was expected by the authors that biological variance in healthy repertoires might increase further over much longer intervals, such as months to years. The binomial model flagged about 1.2 differentially abundant clones between technical replicates, compared with about 16.4 over approximately 2 weeks and 19 over about four weeks. Across all healthy-donor time intervals, the beta-binomial model significantly lowered both the number of clones called differentially abundant and the false-positive rate. Across all healthy donors, variance in clone template counts between roughly two-week samples was found to increase significantly with total template count.

TCRbeta CDR3 regions were profiled with the immunoSEQ Assay using bias-controlled multiplex PCR amplification of genomic DNA. From the authors' description of their analysis: The absolute abundance of each unique TCRbeta CDR3 region was quantified after sequences were collapsed and filtered. Differential abundance was tested with two models: a binomial (Fisher-equivalent) model and a beta-binomial model that adds time-dependent variance fitted from healthy donors. Any clone with fewer than 5 combined templates was excluded, and a clone was called differentially abundant if its Benjamini-Hochberg FDR was below 0.01. The form v = (b*log(k)+a)^2 was used to model beta-binomial variance as a function of total template count across the two samples. Imported from immuneACCESS, the table was reduced by TCRdb to in-frame sequences with V and J called. These copies leave out some clones; in studies compared against another copy, an unresolved V gene accounts for under half, and the cause of the remainder is not known. V and J calls plus clone size are reproduced from that table; the DNA served to infer D and trimming. This sample lists 110,000 or so clones; 88% were detected once. The biggest ten clones account for under 9% of the sample.

No immune events, such as infections, were documented for the healthy donors during the collection period. Time-dependent variance in a beta-binomial model of T-cell clone differential abundance was calibrated using healthy-donor blood repertoires as a training cohort. There were 10 healthy donors in the training cohort, of whom 3 were female and 7 were male. Donor ages ranged from 29 to 64 years, with an average of approximately 43 years. Whole blood from each healthy donor was obtained from a commercial supplier and was collected at three time points approximately 13 days apart. For immunosequencing, genomic DNA was extracted from whole blood that had not been sorted.

This chain joins TRBV6-1 to TRBJ2-7, with a weak D call of TRBD2 (6 bases match). The TCR was taken from a person between 18 and 75 years old in good health. The sample consisted of blood. The CDR3 protein is CASSLSGGNYEQYF. The sequenced DNA: TGTGCCAGCAGCCTCTCCGGCGGGAACTACGAGCAGTACTTC.